Described below is a single T cell receptor beta chain sequence and its context. Its antigen is undetermined. This specimen comes from a study of a mutant IDH1 vaccine in newly diagnosed glioma. At the level of the study: The start of vaccination came 4-6 weeks after radiotherapy alone, or with temozolomide cycles. Earlier therapy was either radiotherapy, temozolomide, or both, and most got both.

Whole-study findings and limits: Pseudoprogression apparently lacked any relation to changes in top peripheral T cell clonotypes.

This sample's time point: week 35, safety follow-up. The study gave 300 ug of mutant IDH1 20-mer peptide per vaccine dose, with topical imiquimod. Method: immunoSEQ multiplex PCR; TCRdb's copy keeps in-frame clones and lacks some. The sample lists tens of thousands of clones; 80% were seen once. The sequence came from a middle-aged man with glioma. Some clones in this sample may be carry-over from other donors' samples. The input for sequencing was PBMCs, taken from a glioma patient whose treatment included an IDH1 peptide vaccine.

DNA for the CDR3: TGTGCCAGCAGTCCCTGGAACAGGGAACCCTACGAGCAGTACTTC. Its translation: CASSPWNREPYEQYF. V and J are TRBV6-5 and TRBJ2-7; D is possibly TRBD1 (6 bases). This CDR3 has 15 amino acids. Germline loops: CDR1 MNHEY, CDR2 SVGAGI. V was shortened by 5 bases and J by 2 bases, with 16 bases between the two germline ends.